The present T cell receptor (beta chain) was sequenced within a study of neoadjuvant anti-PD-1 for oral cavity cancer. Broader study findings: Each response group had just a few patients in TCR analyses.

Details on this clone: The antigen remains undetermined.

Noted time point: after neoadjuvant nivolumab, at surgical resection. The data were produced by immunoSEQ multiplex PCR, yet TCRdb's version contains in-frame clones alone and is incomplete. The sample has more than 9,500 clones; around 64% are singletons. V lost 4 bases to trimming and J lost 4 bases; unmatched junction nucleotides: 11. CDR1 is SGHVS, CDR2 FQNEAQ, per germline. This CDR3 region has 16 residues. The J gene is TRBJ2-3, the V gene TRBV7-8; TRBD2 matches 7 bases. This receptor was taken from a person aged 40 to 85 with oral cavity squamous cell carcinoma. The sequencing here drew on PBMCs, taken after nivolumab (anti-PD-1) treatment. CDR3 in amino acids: CASSSPNGGSSDTQYF. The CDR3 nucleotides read TGTGCCAGCAGCTCCCCGAACGGCGGGAGTTCAGATACGCAGTATTTT.